This is a list of T cell receptor beta chains from one sample in a study of T cells in localized non-small cell lung cancer. Produced via immunoSEQ multiplex PCR; TCRdb's table is partial and in-frame only. The sample lists about 19,000 clones; about four fifths were seen once. Sequenced here: peripheral blood, sampled before any cancer treatment. The receptors stem from an older female donor with stage I lung adenocarcinoma. Both conserved end residues are trimmed from each CDR3.

v_call cdr3_length cdr3_aa
TRBV25-1 11 ASSVSGGVEQY
TRBV5-1 14 ASSSGLAQSTDTQY
TRBV6-1 11 ASSRDRAYEQY
TRBV6-6 13 ASTRSGGALETQY
TRBV10-1 11 ASGTGGTDTQY
TRBV7-9 12 ASSPNTRERPLH
TRBV7-2 11 ASSPHRESEAF
TRBV6-6 12 ASSLGQVNSPLH
TRBV19 12 ASTPGQVNTEAF
TRBV29-1 10 SVQKGRTEAF
TRBV4-3 14 ASSQDKTGGNQPQH
TRBV5-6 15 ASSPTAGGSSGNTIY
TRBV18 14 ASSPRVSLSGNTIY
TRBV23-1 20 ASSQSSFPGQGLARCFLNYT
TRBV6-1 12 ASETGLETYEQY
TRBV7-2 11 ASSPYRPNEAF
TRBV4-2 13 ASSPGAGGADTQY
TRBV30 15 AWSIFRGPLTQETQY
TRBV7-3 12 ASSSNQGNYGYT
TRBV25-1 15 ASSVSYGTGRDYGYT
TRBV30 13 AWRKKGAGPAEAF
TRBV20-1 9 SATQGTEAF
TRBV5-1 12 ASSLALENTEAF
TRBV14 13 ASSRIAGSLDTQY
TRBV5-5 13 ASSLDRGDGNTIY
TRBV5-1 13 ASRPGLAGEETQY
TRBV5-4 15 ASSLGPLAGGKETQY
TRBV19 13 ASSSLGGLDTEAF
TRBV5-4 13 ASSSVGLPGNTIY
TRBV27 13 ASNPDRGGYNEQF
TRBV27 11 ASSLSGNSPLH
TRBV5-4 11 ASSHRGYYEQY
TRBV2 14 ASTLRGSLAKNIQY
TRBV19 13 ASSKQGLSYNEQF
TRBV6-5 11 ASSYSANQPQH
TRBV7-3 13 ASSLRGTSVDTQY